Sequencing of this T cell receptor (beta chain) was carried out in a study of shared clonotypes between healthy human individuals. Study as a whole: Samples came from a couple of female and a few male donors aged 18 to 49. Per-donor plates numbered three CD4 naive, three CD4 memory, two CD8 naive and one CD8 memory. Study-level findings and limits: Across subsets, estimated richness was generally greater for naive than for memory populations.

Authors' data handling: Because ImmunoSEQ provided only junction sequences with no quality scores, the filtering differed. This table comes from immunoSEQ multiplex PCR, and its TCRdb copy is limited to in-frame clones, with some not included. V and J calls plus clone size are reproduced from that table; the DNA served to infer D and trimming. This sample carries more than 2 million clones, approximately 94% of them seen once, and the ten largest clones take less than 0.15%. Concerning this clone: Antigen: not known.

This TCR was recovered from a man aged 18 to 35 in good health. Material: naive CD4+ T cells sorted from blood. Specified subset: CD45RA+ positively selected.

The CDR3 nucleotides are TGTGCCTGGAGTGTAAGTCGAAAGACTAGCGCCTACACCGGGGAGCTGTTTTTT. It yields the protein CAWSVSRKTSAYTGELFF. The rearrangement uses TRBV30 and TRBJ2-2; 8 bases match TRBD2. CDR1 is GTSNPN and CDR2 is SVGIG in the germline V gene (reference sequence). The ends lost 0 bases at V and 3 bases at J; junction bases unmatched: 12. The CDR3 sequence is 18 residues long.